The clone carrying this T cell receptor (beta chain) was found many times. The record originates from a study of low-dose radiotherapy and immunotherapy resistance in tumors. Study overall: Across 26 weeks, 13 Gy in total went to Cohort 2, delivered as 1 Gy per fraction every two weeks. Patients took oral aspirin 300 mg daily for four cycles from cycle 1 day 1. Every six weeks patients received intravenous ipilimumab 1 mg/kg, and every two weeks they received intravenous nivolumab 240 mg. The authors gave intravenous cyclophosphamide 200 mg/m2 every two weeks, one day before radiation and immunotherapy.

Germline V gene data show CDR1 as SEHNR and CDR2 as FQNEAQ (reference sequence). V gave up 1 base and J gave up 4 bases, with 5 bases separating them. This CDR3 has 13 residues. TRAV- and TRBV-specific primers, spanning alpha and beta chains, primed first-strand cDNA. Both a constant-region primer and a V-primer adapter served to amplify TCRs across 15 to 20 PCR cycles. From the reads, TCRdb called clonotypes with MiXCR, one entry per CDR3 protein. The sample has roughly 76,000 distinct CDR3 sequences; approximately 20% are singletons. Time point: before trial treatment. Specimen: PBMCs, collected before treatment. This receptor was obtained from a male donor with prostate cancer. This chain links TRBV7-9 with TRBJ2-1; D call uncertain. The CDR3 loop reads CASSLGDYNEQFF. CDR3 bases: TGTGCCAGCAGCTTAGGGGATTACAATGAGCAGTTCTTC.